The entry below gives a single T cell receptor beta chain sequence along with its context. Its antigen is not identified. These data are taken from a study of early stage breast cancer tumors. At the level of the study: Most of the 16 invasive tumors were ER+, PR+ and HER2-. Regarding the study as a whole: Most shared enriched TCRB sequences were commonly generated ones. In about 90% of the 16 patients, blood comparison separated tumor from normal breast. Compared with adjacent normal breast tissue, tumors showed roughly 2.5-fold greater T cell density and higher clonality.

Per germline, CDR1 SGHTA and CDR2 FQGNSA. The CDR3 runs 18 residues. The V end was cut by 4 bases, the J end by 6 bases, with 27 bases between. Sequencing was performed with immunoSEQ multiplex PCR; in TCRdb, only in-frame clones are kept and a portion is missing. The sample has 69,000 or so clones, 65% to 85% seen once. The source of this sequence is a person aged 35-55 years with breast cancer. The material sequenced was blood. V usage is TRBV7-2 and J usage is TRBJ1-1, with D perhaps TRBD1 (5 bases). Here the CDR3 DNA reads TGTGCCAGCAGCTCCCTAACCCCTGGGGACCGGACTAAACCTGAAGCTTTCTTT. Its protein is CASSSLTPGDRTKPEAFF.